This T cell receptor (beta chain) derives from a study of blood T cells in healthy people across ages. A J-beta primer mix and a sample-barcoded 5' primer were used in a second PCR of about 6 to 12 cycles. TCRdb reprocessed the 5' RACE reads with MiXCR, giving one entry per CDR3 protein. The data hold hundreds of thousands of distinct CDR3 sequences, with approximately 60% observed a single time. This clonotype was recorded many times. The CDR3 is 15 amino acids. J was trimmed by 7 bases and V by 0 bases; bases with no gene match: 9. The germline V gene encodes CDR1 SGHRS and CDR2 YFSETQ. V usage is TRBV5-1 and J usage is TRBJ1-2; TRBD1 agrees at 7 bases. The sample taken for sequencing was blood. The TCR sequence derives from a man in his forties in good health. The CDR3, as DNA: TGCGCCAGCAGCTTGGTACAGGGGATTGGTGCTGGCTACACCTTC. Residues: CASSLVQGIGAGYTF.